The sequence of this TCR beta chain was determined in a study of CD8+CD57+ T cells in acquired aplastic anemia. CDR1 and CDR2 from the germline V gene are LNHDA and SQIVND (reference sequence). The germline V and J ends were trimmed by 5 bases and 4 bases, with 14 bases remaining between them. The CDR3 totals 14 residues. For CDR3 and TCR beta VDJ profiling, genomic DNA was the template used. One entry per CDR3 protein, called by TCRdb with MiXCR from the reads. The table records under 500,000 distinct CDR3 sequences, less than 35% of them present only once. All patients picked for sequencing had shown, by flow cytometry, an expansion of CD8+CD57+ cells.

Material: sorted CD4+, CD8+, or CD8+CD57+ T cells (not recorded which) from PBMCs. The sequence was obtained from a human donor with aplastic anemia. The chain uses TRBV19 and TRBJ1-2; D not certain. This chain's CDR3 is CASSFDRGFYGYTF. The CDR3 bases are TGTGCCAGTAGTTTCGACCGAGGCTTCTATGGCTACACCTTC. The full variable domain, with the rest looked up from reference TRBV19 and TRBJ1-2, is DGGITQSPKYLFRKEGQNVTLSCEQNLNHDAMYWYRQDPGQGLRLIYYSQIVNDFQKGDIAEGYSVSREKKESFPLTVTSAQKNPTAFYLCASSFDRGFYGYTFGSGTRLTVV.